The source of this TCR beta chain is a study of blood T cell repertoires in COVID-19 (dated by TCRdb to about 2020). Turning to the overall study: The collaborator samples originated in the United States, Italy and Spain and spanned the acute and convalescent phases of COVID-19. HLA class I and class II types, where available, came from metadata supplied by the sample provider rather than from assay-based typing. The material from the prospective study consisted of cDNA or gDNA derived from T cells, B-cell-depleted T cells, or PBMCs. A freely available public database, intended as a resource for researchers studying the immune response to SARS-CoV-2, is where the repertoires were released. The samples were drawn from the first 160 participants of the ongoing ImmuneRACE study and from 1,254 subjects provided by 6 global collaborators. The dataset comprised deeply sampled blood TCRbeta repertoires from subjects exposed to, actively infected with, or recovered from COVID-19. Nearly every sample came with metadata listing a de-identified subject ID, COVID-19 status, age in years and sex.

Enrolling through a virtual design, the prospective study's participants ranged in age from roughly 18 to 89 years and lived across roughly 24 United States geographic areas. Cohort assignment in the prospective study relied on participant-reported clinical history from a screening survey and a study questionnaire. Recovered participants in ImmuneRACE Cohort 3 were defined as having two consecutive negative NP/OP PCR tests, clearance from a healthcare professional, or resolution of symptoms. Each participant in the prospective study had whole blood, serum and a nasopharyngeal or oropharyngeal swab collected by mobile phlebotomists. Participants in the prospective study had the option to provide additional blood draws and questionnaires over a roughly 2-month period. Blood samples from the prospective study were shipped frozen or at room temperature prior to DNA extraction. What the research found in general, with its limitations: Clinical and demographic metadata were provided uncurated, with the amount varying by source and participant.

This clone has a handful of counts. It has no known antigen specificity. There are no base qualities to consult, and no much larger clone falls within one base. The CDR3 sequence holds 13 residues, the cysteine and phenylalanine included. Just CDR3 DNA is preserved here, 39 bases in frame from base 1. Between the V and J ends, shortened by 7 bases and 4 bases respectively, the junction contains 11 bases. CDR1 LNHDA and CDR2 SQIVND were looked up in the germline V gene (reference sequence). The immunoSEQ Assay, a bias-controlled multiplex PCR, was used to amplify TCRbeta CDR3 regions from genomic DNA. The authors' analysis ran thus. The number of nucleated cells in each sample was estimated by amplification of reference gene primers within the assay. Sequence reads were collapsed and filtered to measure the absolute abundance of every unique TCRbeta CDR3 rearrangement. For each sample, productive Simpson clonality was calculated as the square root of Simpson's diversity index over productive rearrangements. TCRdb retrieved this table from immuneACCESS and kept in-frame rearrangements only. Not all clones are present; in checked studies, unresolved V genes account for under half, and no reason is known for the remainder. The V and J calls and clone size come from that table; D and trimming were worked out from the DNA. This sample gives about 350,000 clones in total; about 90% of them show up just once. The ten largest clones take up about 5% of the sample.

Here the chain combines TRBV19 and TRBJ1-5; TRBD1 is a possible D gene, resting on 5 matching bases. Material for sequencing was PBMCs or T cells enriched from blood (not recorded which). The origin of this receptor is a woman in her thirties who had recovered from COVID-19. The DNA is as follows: TGTGCCAGTAAAAGCTCAGGGAATCAGCCCCAGCATTTT. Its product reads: CASKSSGNQPQHF.